Below, 12 T cell receptor beta chains from the same sample are listed, as sequenced in a study of regulatory T cells in long-lasting Graves disease. Assembly of TCR beta libraries relied on iRepertoire HTBI primers together with Arm-PCR of CDR3 regions. TCRdb re-analysed the multiplex PCR reads in MiXCR, keeping a single row per CDR3 protein. The table lists 600,000 to 800,000 distinct CDR3 sequences, 25% to 30% of them singletons. Time point meaning: persistent/refractory GD, antithyroid drugs over 5 years with positive TRAb. After RNA was extracted from PBMCs, the TCR library was made from it. The source was peripheral blood mononuclear cells (PBMCs), collected when the disease was refractory, from a patient treated with antithyroid drugs. The receptors stem from a female donor with Graves disease.

This clonotype was found many times. The CDR3 sequence: CASSVAGEGYTF. DNA for the CDR3: TGTGCCAGCAGTGTGGCAGGGGAAGGCTACACCTTC. The chain recombines TRBV6-1 with TRBJ1-2; possibly TRBD1 for D (6 bases). V was shortened by 4 bases and J by 8 bases, with 11 bases between the two germline ends. The germline V gene has CDR1 MNHNS and CDR2 SASEGT. The CDR3 runs to 12 residues.

This chain connects TRBV12-3 or TRBV12-4 to TRBJ2-7; 8 nucleotides match TRBD1. The V and J ends lost 4 bases and 2 bases, in that order; junction bases with no gene match: 10. The length of the CDR3 is 16 residues. In nucleotides, the CDR3 is TGTGCCAGCAGTTCGACCCCAGGGGGCCTCCCCTACGAGCAGTACTTC. This gives the protein CASSSTPGGLPYEQYF.

The V call is TRBV3-1, the J call TRBJ1-3; unclear D gene. The length of the CDR3 is 12 residues. The germline CDR1 and CDR2 sequences are LGHDT and YNNKEL (reference sequence). V gave up 1 base and J gave up 8 bases, with 6 bases separating them. The DNA for the CDR3 is TGTGCCAGCAGCCAAGTCCTTGACACCATATATTTT. Protein sequence: CASSQVLDTIYF.

V and J are TRBV6-2 or TRBV6-3 and TRBJ1-1; 8 positions match TRBD1. Trimming removed 6 bases from V and 2 bases from J; junction bases left unmatched: 11. The germline gives CDR1 MNHEY, CDR2 SVGEGT. The CDR3 loop spans 16 amino acids. The CDR3 nucleotides are TGTGCCAGCAGCCCGCCAGGGGGCCAGACAAACACTGAAGCTTTCTTT. Amino acid sequence: CASSPPGGQTNTEAFF.

This clonotype was seen a handful of times. This sequence joins TRBV6-1 and TRBJ1-6, with D tentatively TRBD1 (6 bases). The V gene's germline CDR1 is MNHNS and CDR2 SASEGT. V dropped 5 bases and J dropped 4 bases, with 15 bases sitting between them. The CDR3 sequence is 16 residues long. The CDR3 reads CASSPQGRLYNSPLHF. The CDR3 DNA reads TGTGCCAGCAGTCCACAGGGACGACTTTATAATTCACCCCTCCACTTT.

CDR3 nucleotide sequence: TGTGCCAGCAGCTTAGTGGGGGAGAGCCGCAATGAGCAGTTCTTC. It codes for CASSLVGESRNEQFF. The chain carries TRBV7-3 and TRBJ2-1, with D possibly being TRBD1 or TRBD2 (5 bases each). Germline V gene sequence: CDR1 SGHTA, CDR2 FQGTGA. V lost 2 bases to trimming and J lost 6 bases, with 14 bases between them. CDR3 size: 15 residues.

This clonotype was counted only a few times. J is TRBJ1-2 and V is TRBV5-1, with 8 bases aligning to TRBD1. Germline CDR1 and CDR2: SGHRS and YFSETQ. This CDR3 has 17 residues. J lost 2 bases, V lost 4 bases, and 13 bases had no gene match. CDR3 in DNA: TGCGCCAGCAGCACGGGACAGGCAAGGGTGTACAACTATGGCTACACCTTC. Residues: CASSTGQARVYNYGYTF.

This clonotype has a handful of counts. The V and J genes are TRBV20-1 and TRBJ1-2; possible D gene TRBD1, 5 bases. The CDR3 is 20 residues long. The ends were cut back, 0 bases at V and 3 bases at J, with 29 bases in the middle. Germline assignment: CDR1 DFQATT and CDR2 SNEGSKA (reference sequence). The CDR3 DNA sequence: TGCAGTGCTAGAGATCCGATCCAGGGACGGGGGGGGATATGGGACTATGGCTACACCTTC. Its translation: CSARDPIQGRGGIWDYGYTF.

The V gene is TRBV20-1, the J gene TRBJ2-2; D not resolved. The germline V gene has CDR1 DFQATT and CDR2 SNEGSKA (reference sequence). The CDR3 runs 14 residues. Trimming cost V 5 bases and J 2 bases, with 12 bases left between them. CDR3 loop: CSASRVRNTGELFF. The CDR3, as DNA: TGCAGTGCTTCCCGTGTCCGTAACACCGGGGAGCTGTTTTTT.

The rearrangement uses TRBV20-1 and TRBJ1-2; D call uncertain. V lost 2 bases to trimming and J lost 6 bases, with 19 bases between them. From germline, CDR1 is DFQATT and CDR2 SNEGSKA (reference sequence). The CDR3 sequence is 15 residues long. CDR3 residues: CSARHDHSYGDGYTF. In DNA form, the CDR3 reads TGCAGTGCTAGACACGACCACAGTTACGGGGATGGCTACACCTTC.

This clonotype was recorded a few times. The chain recombines TRBV30 with TRBJ1-4; 8 positions agree with TRBD1. The CDR3 has 17 residues. V trimming: 0 bases; J trimming: 0 bases; junction bases outside the gene matches: 6. The germline V gene has CDR1 GTSNPN and CDR2 SVGIG (reference sequence). The CDR3 nucleotides read TGTGCCTGGAGTGTTGCCTCGACAGGGGCAACTAATGAAAAACTGTTTTTT. It is translated as CAWSVASTGATNEKLFF. The whole variable domain, filled in from reference TRBV30 and TRBJ1-4, reads SQTIHQWPATLVQPVGSPLSLECTVEGTSNPNLYWYRQAAGRGLQLLFYSVGIGQISSEVPQNLSASRPQDRQFILSSKKLLLSDSGFYLCAWSVASTGATNEKLFFGSGTQLSVL.

This chain joins TRBV6-2 or TRBV6-3 and TRBJ1-3, with 7 bases identical to TRBD1. The J segment lost 6 bases and the V segment lost 6 bases, leaving 11 bases of the junction unmatched. This CDR3 is 15 amino acids long. Germline V CDR1 and CDR2: MNHEY, SVGEGT. For the CDR3, the DNA is TGTGCCAGCAGCGATCAAGGGGGCAGATCAAACACCATATATTTT. Residues: CASSDQGGRSNTIYF.